These T cell receptor beta chains were read from a single sample in a study of tumor-infiltrating lymphocytes in primary liver carcinoma. TCRdb reprocessed the multiplex PCR reads with MiXCR, giving one entry per CDR3 protein. This table holds fewer than 150,000 distinct CDR3 sequences, around two thirds found once. Sample: liver tumor tissue from sampling region 1. The receptors here all came from a woman aged 55-75 years with primary liver carcinoma and hepatitis B virus infection. The CDR3 runs from the conserved cysteine through the conserved F or W. D genes are given only for firm matches. The size entry is marked missing in some rows and otherwise reads once, few, many or a size class.

j_call clone_size cdr3_length d_call v_call cdr3_aa cdr3_nt
TRBJ1-1 NA 15 NA TRBV18 CASSPSAGLNTEAFF TGTGCCAGCTCACCAAGTGCAGGCTTGAACACTGAAGCTTTCTTT
TRBJ2-3 NA 13 NA TRBV7-8 CASSFGDKDTRYF TGTGCCAGCAGCTTCGGAGACAAAGATACGCGGTATTTT
TRBJ2-2 NA 12 NA TRBV5-8 CASSRGSGELFF TGTGCCAGCAGCCGGGGGTCCGGGGAGCTGTTTTTT
TRBJ2-1 NA 16 NA TRBV5-1 CASSVRSMGSYNEQFF TGCGCCAGCAGTGTTAGGAGTATGGGCTCATACAATGAGCAGTTCTTC
TRBJ1-5 many 16 NA TRBV6-5 CASSMRGGLGNQPQHF TGTGCCAGCAGTATGAGGGGAGGATTAGGCAATCAGCCCCAGCATTTT
TRBJ2-1 NA 13 NA TRBV7-3 CASSLGPYNEQFF TGTGCCAGCAGCTTGGGGCCTTACAATGAGCAGTTCTTC
TRBJ1-3 NA 14 TRBD1 TRBV6-1 CASRRAGTGGLQYF TGTGCCAGCAGAAGAGCCGGGACAGGGGGATTGCAATATTTT
TRBJ2-1 once 13 TRBD1 TRBV29-1 CSVEGDRNSGQFF TGCAGCGTTGAAGGGGACAGGAACAGTGGGCAGTTCTTC
TRBJ2-2 NA 18 NA TRBV11-3 CTSRTRVRDRTNTRELVF TGTACCAGCAGAACCAGGGTTAGGGACCGAACGAACACCAGGGAGCTGGTTTTT
TRBJ1-1 many 15 TRBD1 TRBV6-6 CASSILPQGDTEAFF TGTGCCAGCAGTATACTCCCCCAGGGGGACACTGAAGCTTTCTTT
TRBJ1-1 NA 12 TRBD1 TRBV6-5 CTSRRDSSEAFF TGTACCAGCAGACGGGACAGCTCTGAAGCTTTCTTT
TRBJ1-3 NA 14 NA TRBV28 CASTGGWAGNTIYF TGTGCCAGCACCGGGGGGTGGGCTGGAAACACCATATATTTT
TRBJ2-5 NA 17 TRBD1 TRBV5-1 CASSMLYHGTGEKTQYF TGCGCCAGCAGCATGTTATATCACGGGACAGGGGAGAAGACCCAGTACTTC
TRBJ1-4 NA 13 NA TRBV11-3 CASSRGGNEKLFF TGTGCCAGCAGTAGGGGGGGGAATGAAAAACTGTTTTTT
TRBJ1-4 NA 13 NA TRBV29-1 CGVWSGSGEKLFF TGCGGTGTTTGGTCAGGGTCTGGTGAAAAACTGTTTTTT
TRBJ2-1 NA 15 TRBD1 TRBV11-3 CASSPGTGGNNEQFF TGTGCCAGCAGCCCCGGGACAGGGGGCAACAATGAGCAGTTCTTC
TRBJ2-3 many 13 NA TRBV6-1 CASSVTLGDTQYF TGTGCCAGCAGCGTGACCCTTGGCGATACGCAGTATTTT
TRBJ2-3 NA 14 NA TRBV12-3/TRBV12-4 CASSLGGYTDTRYF TGTGCCAGCAGTTTGGGCGGATACACAGATACGCGGTATTTT
TRBJ1-4 NA 15 TRBD1 TRBV5-1 CANSSDRVAGEKLFF TGCGCCAACAGCAGCGACAGGGTCGCGGGCGAAAAACTGTTTTTT
TRBJ2-1 NA 16 TRBD2 TRBV5-1 CASSMDPSGTYNEQFF TGCGCTAGCAGCATGGATCCTAGCGGGACTTACAATGAGCAGTTCTTC
TRBJ2-3 NA 18 TRBD1 TRBV18 CASSPRQGLSYGTDTQYF TGCGCCAGCTCACCACGACAGGGATTGAGTTACGGCACAGATACGCAGTATTTT
TRBJ1-3 NA 14 NA TRBV30 CAWSVVGRGNTIYF TGTGCCTGGAGTGTAGTGGGTCGGGGAAACACCATATATTTT
TRBJ2-3 few 17 TRBD2 TRBV20-1 CSARIGVGGRAPPREYF TGCAGTGCTAGAATCGGGGTCGGCGGGAGGGCCCCGCCTCGAGAGTATTTT
TRBJ2-7 NA 15 TRBD1 TRBV11-2 CASCLVQGSTYEQYF TGTGCCAGCTGCTTAGTACAGGGGTCCACCTATGAGCAGTATTTC
TRBJ1-1 NA 15 NA TRBV13 CASSSQSSWDTKAFF TGTGCCAGCAGCTCCCAGAGCAGTTGGGACACTAAAGCTTTCTTT
TRBJ2-5 many 15 TRBD1 TRBV6-1 CASSEYRQGGETQYF TGTGCCAGCAGTGAATATCGACAGGGGGGAGAGACCCAGTACTTC
TRBJ2-5 many 15 TRBD2 TRBV6-1 CASSSGLAGLETQYF TGTGCCAGCAGTTCGGGACTAGCGGGTTTGGAGACCCAGTACTTC